What follows are 28 T cell receptor beta chains derived from one specimen sequenced in a study of T cell responses to AZD1222 COVID-19 vaccine. Repertoires were generated with immunoSEQ multiplex PCR, while TCRdb's copy carries only in-frame clones and drops some. The sample has under 150,000 clones, around 88% seen once. This sample comprised peripheral blood, obtained 28 days after the second AZD1222 dose. The receptors stem from an adult who received the AZD1222 COVID-19 vaccine.

The chain recombines TRBV4-3 with TRBJ1-3; 8 nucleotides align to TRBD1. Looked up from germline, CDR1 is LGHNA and CDR2 is YSLEER. Trimming at V came to 1 base and at J to 2 bases, leaving 7 bases not matched to a gene. This CDR3 is 17 amino acids long. The CDR3 coding sequence is TGCGCCAGCAGCCAAGGTCGACAGGGGCTTACTGGAAACACCATATATTTT. This codes for CASSQGRQGLTGNTIYF.

The V gene is TRBV7-9, the J gene TRBJ1-2; 11 bases map to TRBD1. Germline V gene lookup returns CDR1 SEHNR and CDR2 FQNEAQ (reference sequence). The CDR3 runs to 15 residues. Trimming at V came to 3 bases and at J to 4 bases, leaving 4 bases not matched to a gene. The CDR3 region is CASSFDGTGGYGYTF. The CDR3 DNA sequence: TGTGCCAGCAGCTTCGACGGGACAGGGGGCTATGGCTACACCTTC.

V is TRBV4-3 and J is TRBJ2-3; 8 bases are a match to TRBD2. Trimming cost V 6 bases and J 0 bases; bases outside gene matches: 5. This CDR3 is built from 15 residues. Germline V gene data show CDR1 as LGHNA and CDR2 as YSLEER. The CDR3 bases are TGCGCCAGCAGTCTTGGACTAGCTAGCACAGATACGCAGTATTTT. This gives the protein CASSLGLASTDTQYF.

The rearrangement uses TRBV2 and TRBJ1-3; no clear D gene. CDR3 length equals 12 residues. The ends were cut back, 7 bases at V and 0 bases at J, with 4 bases in the middle. Germline CDR1 reads SNHLY; CDR2 reads FYNNEI. The CDR3 DNA sequence: TGTGCCAGCATTAACTCTGGAAACACCATATATTTT. Translation: CASINSGNTIYF.

The rearrangement uses TRBV7-9 and TRBJ1-2, with D tentatively TRBD1 (5 bases). Trimming took 5 bases from V and 1 from J, leaving 14 bases between them. CDR1 and CDR2 from the germline V gene are SEHNR and FQNEAQ (reference sequence). The CDR3 spans 15 residues. CDR3 loop: CASSRGGTLNYGYTF. CDR3 bases: TGTGCCAGCAGCCGTGGGGGTACTCTTAACTATGGCTACACCTTC. Together with reference TRBV7-9 and TRBJ1-2, the CDR3 gives the full variable domain: DTGVSQNPRHKITKRGQNVTFRCDPISEHNRLYWYRQTLGQGPEFLTYFQNEAQLEKSRLLSDRFSAERPKGSFSTLEIQRTEQGDSAMYLCASSRGGTLNYGYTFGSGTRLTVV.

The genes are TRBV7-8 and TRBJ2-1; no firm D call. CDR1 and CDR2 (germline): SGHVS, FQNEAQ. The CDR3 is 15 residues long. With 4 bases removed from V and 8 bases from J, the gap between germline ends came to 18 bases. CDR3 sequence (DNA): TGTGCCAGCAGCTCCTATAAGGGTAAGGGCCATGAGCAGTTCTTC. It codes for CASSSYKGKGHEQFF.

This clone was observed a handful of times. The CDR3 coding sequence is TGTGCCAGCAGCGACACGTTTTCACCCCTCCACTTT. This translates into CASSDTFSPLHF. V and J are TRBV9 and TRBJ1-6, with D uncertain. Deletions cut 3 bases from V and 9 bases from J, with 7 bases between. CDR3 length: 12 residues. The V gene's germline CDR1 is SGDLS and CDR2 YYNGEE.

Only a few counts were recorded for this clone. The chain combines TRBV9 with TRBJ2-3; weak D call: TRBD2 (5 bases). This CDR3 is built from 12 residues. The germline gives CDR1 SGDLS, CDR2 YYNGEE. The V gene lost 0 bases and the J gene lost 11 bases, with 10 bases spanning the gap. In nucleotides, the CDR3 is TGTGCCAGCAGCGTAGGAGGAGGCGAGCAGTATTTT. This codes for CASSVGGGEQYF.

The chain recombines TRBV27 with TRBJ2-1; D is tentatively TRBD1 or TRBD2 (5 bases each). Germline assignment: CDR1 MNHEY and CDR2 SMNVEV (reference sequence). V was clipped by 1 base and J by 5 bases, with 12 bases between them. The CDR3 runs to 15 residues. Written as DNA, the CDR3 is TGTGCCAGCAGTTTATGGGGTGAGGGGCACAATGAGCAGTTCTTC. It yields the protein CASSLWGEGHNEQFF.

A single count supports this clone. This chain connects TRBV20-1 to TRBJ1-2; 8 nucleotides align to TRBD1. This CDR3 contains 13 residues. Germline CDR1 DFQATT, CDR2 SNEGSKA (reference sequence). J gave up 4 bases and V 3 bases, and 4 bases lay outside the gene matches. The CDR3: CSASPGTGYGYTF. Here the CDR3 DNA reads TGCAGTGCTAGTCCGGGGACAGGCTATGGCTACACCTTC.

This clone came up once. The CDR3 loop reads CASLRASGANVLTF. The CDR3 DNA follows: TGTGCCAGCTTGAGGGCTTCTGGGGCCAACGTCCTGACTTTC. The chain is built from TRBV5-6 and TRBJ2-6, with D possibly being TRBD2 (5 bases). The CDR3 extends over 14 amino acids. Germline CDR1 reads SGHDT; CDR2 reads YYEEEE. The V gene lost 7 bases and the J gene lost 1 base, with 9 bases spanning the gap.

V gene TRBV12-3 or TRBV12-4 combines with J gene TRBJ1-1; D gene ambiguous. Trimming stripped 8 bases from V and 5 bases from J, with 9 bases between. This CDR3 spans 11 amino acids. DNA for the CDR3: TGTGCCAGCTCCACCCGGACTGAAGCTTTCTTT. This codes for CASSTRTEAFF.

The chain has TRBV6-2 or TRBV6-3 and TRBJ2-3; TRBD1 matches at 11 bases. Germline values: CDR1 MNHEY, CDR2 SVGEGT. This CDR3 comprises 15 residues. The ends lost 6 bases at V and 4 bases at J; junction bases unmatched: 6. DNA of the CDR3: TGTGCCAGCAGCTTCGGACAGGGGGCTGCAGATACGCAGTATTTT. Translated, it gives CASSFGQGAADTQYF.

This chain joins TRBV19 and TRBJ1-2; D is unresolved. The germline CDR1 and CDR2 sequences are LNHDA and SQIVND (reference sequence). Trimming removed 3 bases from V and 2 bases from J, with 13 bases in between. The CDR3 has 15 residues. The CDR3 is CASSIAPVGNYGYTF. CDR3 DNA: TGTGCCAGTAGTATTGCTCCGGTAGGGAACTATGGCTACACCTTC.

The genes are TRBV5-6 and TRBJ1-1; 8 bases map to TRBD1. Looked up from germline, CDR1 is SGHDT and CDR2 is YYEEEE. The length of the CDR3 is 14 residues. Trimming at V came to 4 bases and at J to 7 bases, leaving 9 bases not matched to a gene. The CDR3 sequence is CASSKSDRDHEAFF. The CDR3 nucleotides are TGTGCCAGCAGCAAATCGGACAGGGACCATGAAGCTTTCTTT.

The CDR3 loop is CASSFTTGNEQFF. CDR3 bases: TGTGCCAGCAGCTTCACAACAGGCAATGAGCAGTTCTTC. The chain has TRBV7-8 and TRBJ2-1; D is possibly TRBD1 (5 bases). The germline V gene has CDR1 SGHVS and CDR2 FQNEAQ. V was clipped by 3 bases and J by 6 bases, with 9 bases between them. This CDR3 is built from 13 residues.

The chain recombines TRBV27 with TRBJ1-1, with D hard to call. The V and J ends lost 0 bases and 2 bases respectively, with 10 bases between them. The CDR3 is 15 amino acids. Germline V CDR1 and CDR2: MNHEY, SMNVEV (reference sequence). CDR3: CASSLSPSRNTEAFF. In DNA, the CDR3 is TGTGCCAGCAGTTTATCCCCCAGCAGAAACACTGAAGCTTTCTTT.

The gene calls are TRBV7-2 and TRBJ1-5; 8 bases are a match to TRBD1. The CDR3 has 17 residues. With 1 base clipped from V and 0 bases from J, the junction kept 5 bases outside the gene matches. CDR1 is SGHTA and CDR2 is FQGNSA in the germline V gene. The CDR3 sequence: CASSLGQGTYSNQPQHF. The CDR3 bases are TGTGCCAGCAGCTTAGGACAGGGGACATATAGCAATCAGCCCCAGCATTTT.

The table lists this clone with a count of one. The gene calls are TRBV5-4 and TRBJ2-7; 8 bases agree with TRBD2. Trimming took 0 bases from V and 0 from J; bases not matched to a gene: 2. CDR1 SGHNT and CDR2 YYREEE come from the germline V gene (reference sequence). The CDR3 is 15 amino acids. The DNA of the CDR3 is TGTGCCAGCAGCTTGGTTGCGGGGGGCTCCTACGAGCAGTACTTC. It translates to CASSLVAGGSYEQYF.

The chain couples TRBV5-5 to TRBJ2-5; D not resolved. Trimming took 2 bases from V and 1 from J, leaving 6 bases between them. Germline V CDR1 and CDR2: SGHKS, YYEKEE (reference sequence). The CDR3 is made up of 13 amino acids. The DNA of the CDR3 is TGTGCCAGCAGCTTACAAACCCAAGAGACCCAGTACTTC. As protein: CASSLQTQETQYF.

The rearrangement joins TRBV4-1 to TRBJ1-1; 7 positions agree with TRBD1. The germline V gene has CDR1 MGHRA and CDR2 YSYEKL. After removal of 6 bases from V and 1 base from J, the junction contained 8 bases not matched to a gene. This CDR3 region has 15 residues. The CDR3 loop is CASRKTGLGNTEAFF. In DNA form, the CDR3 reads TGCGCCAGCAGAAAGACAGGGCTGGGGAACACTGAAGCTTTCTTT.

The V and J genes are TRBV2 and TRBJ1-1, with D tentatively TRBD1 (5 bases). There are 14 residues in the CDR3. V was shortened by 4 bases and J by 4 bases, with 13 bases between the two germline ends. Germline CDR1 reads SNHLY; CDR2 reads FYNNEI. CDR3 sequence reads: CASSAGPSGTEAFF. The DNA of the CDR3 is TGTGCCAGCAGTGCAGGGCCCTCTGGCACTGAAGCTTTCTTT.

V is TRBV7-2 and J is TRBJ2-1; unclear D gene. Trimming pared 2 bases from V and 10 bases from J, leaving 6 bases between. The CDR3 spans 11 residues. Germline CDR1 reads SGHTA; CDR2 reads FQGNSA. The CDR3 coding sequence is TGTGCCAGCAGCTTAAGAGGCGAGCAGTTCTTC. It encodes CASSLRGEQFF.

The chain combines TRBV11-2 with TRBJ2-6; 12 bases fit TRBD1. V was clipped by 5 bases and J by 3 bases; unmatched bases: 5. The CDR3 runs to 17 residues. Germline-derived CDR1 and CDR2 are SGHAT and FQNNGV. CDR3 protein: CASSPGQGAFGANVLTF. The CDR3 DNA is TGTGCCAGCAGCCCGGGACAGGGGGCCTTTGGGGCCAACGTCCTGACTTTC.

A note on this clone: The identical CDR3 is also encoded by other nucleotide sequences in the sample. V is TRBV5-1 and J is TRBJ1-2; the D gene is possibly TRBD1 (6 bases). Trimming stripped 2 bases from V and 4 bases from J, with 9 bases between. Germline CDR1 SGHRS, CDR2 YFSETQ. The CDR3 sequence is 13 residues long. CDR3 DNA: TGCGCCAGCAGCTTAGGGGGAAGCTATGGCTACACCTTC. This translates into CASSLGGSYGYTF.

By share, this clone counts as medium-sized. This rearrangement joins TRBV29-1 to TRBJ1-2, with TRBD1 as a possible D gene (5 bases). The ends were cut back, 2 bases at V and 4 bases at J, with 8 bases in the middle. The length of the CDR3 is 12 residues. Germline assignment: CDR1 SQVTM and CDR2 ANQGSEA. The CDR3 DNA reads as TGCAGCGTTGAACATGGGGGCTATGGCTACACCTTC. Translating gives CSVEHGGYGYTF.

This rearrangement joins TRBV28 to TRBJ1-2; D gene unclear. V gave up 3 bases and J gave up 8 bases, with 10 bases separating them. The CDR3 is made up of 12 amino acids. CDR1 and CDR2 (germline): MDHEN, SYDVKM. The CDR3 region has the DNA TGTGCCAGCAGTTTTCGTGGATACGGCTACACCTTC. Its translation is CASSFRGYGYTF.

Concerning this clone itself: The germline gene is not matched at one end of the junction; a read error may be the cause. The V gene is TRBV20-1, the J gene TRBJ1-3; D remains ambiguous. The CDR3 runs 11 residues. Germline CDR1 DFQATT, CDR2 SNEGSKA (reference sequence). CDR3 sequence reads: CSASTGSVRHF. The CDR3 DNA follows: TGCAGTGCTAGTACGGGGAGCGTACGCCATTTT.